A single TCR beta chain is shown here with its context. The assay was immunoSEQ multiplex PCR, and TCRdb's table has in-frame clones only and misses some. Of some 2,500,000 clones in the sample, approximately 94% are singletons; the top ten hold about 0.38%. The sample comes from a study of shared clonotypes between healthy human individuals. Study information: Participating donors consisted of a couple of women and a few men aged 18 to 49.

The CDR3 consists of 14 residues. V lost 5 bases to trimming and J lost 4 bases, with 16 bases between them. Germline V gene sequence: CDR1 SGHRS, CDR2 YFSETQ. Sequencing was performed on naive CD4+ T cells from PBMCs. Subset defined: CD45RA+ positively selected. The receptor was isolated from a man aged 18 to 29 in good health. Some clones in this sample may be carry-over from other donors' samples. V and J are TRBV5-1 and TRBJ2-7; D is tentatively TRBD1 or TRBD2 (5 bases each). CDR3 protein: CASSFAGTEYEQYF. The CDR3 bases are TGCGCCAGCAGTTTTGCTGGGACGGAATACGAGCAGTACTTC.